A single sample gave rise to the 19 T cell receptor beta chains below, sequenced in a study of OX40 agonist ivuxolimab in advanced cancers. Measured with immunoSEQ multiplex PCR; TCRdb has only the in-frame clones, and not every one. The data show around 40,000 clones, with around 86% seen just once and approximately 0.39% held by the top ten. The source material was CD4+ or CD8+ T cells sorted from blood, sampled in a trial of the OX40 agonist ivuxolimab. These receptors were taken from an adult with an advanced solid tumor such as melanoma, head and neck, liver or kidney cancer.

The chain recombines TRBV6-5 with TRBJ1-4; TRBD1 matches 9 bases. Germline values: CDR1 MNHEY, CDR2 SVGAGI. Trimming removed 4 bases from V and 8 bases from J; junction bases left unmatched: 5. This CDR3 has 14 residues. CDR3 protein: CASSSGTGFEKLFF. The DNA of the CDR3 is TGTGCCAGCAGTTCCGGGACAGGGTTCGAAAAACTGTTTTTT.

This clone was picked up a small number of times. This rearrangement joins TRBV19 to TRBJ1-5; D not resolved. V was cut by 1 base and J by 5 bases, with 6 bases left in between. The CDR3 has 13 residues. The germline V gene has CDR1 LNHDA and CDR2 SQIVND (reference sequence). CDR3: CASSIGLDQPQHF. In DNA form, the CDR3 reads TGTGCCAGTAGTATAGGGTTAGATCAGCCCCAGCATTTT.

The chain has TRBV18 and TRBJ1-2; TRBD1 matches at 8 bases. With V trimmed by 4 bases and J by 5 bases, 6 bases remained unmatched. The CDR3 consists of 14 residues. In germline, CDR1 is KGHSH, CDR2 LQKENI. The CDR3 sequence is CASSLQGVRYGYTF. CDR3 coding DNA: TGTGCCAGCTCACTACAGGGGGTGAGGTATGGCTACACCTTC.

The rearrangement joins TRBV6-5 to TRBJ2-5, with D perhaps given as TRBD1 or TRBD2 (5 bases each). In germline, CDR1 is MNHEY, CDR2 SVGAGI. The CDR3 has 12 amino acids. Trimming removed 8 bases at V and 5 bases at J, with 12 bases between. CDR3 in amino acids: CASGAREETQYF. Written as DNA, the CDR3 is TGTGCCAGCGGGGCCAGGGAGGAGACCCAGTACTTC.

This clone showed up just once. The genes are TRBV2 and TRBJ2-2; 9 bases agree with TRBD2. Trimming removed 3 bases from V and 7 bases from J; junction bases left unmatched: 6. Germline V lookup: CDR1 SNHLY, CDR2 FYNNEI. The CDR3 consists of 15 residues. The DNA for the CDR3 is TGTGCCAGCAGTGATTACGTAGCGGGGGTCGGGGAGCTGTTTTTT. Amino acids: CASSDYVAGVGELFF.

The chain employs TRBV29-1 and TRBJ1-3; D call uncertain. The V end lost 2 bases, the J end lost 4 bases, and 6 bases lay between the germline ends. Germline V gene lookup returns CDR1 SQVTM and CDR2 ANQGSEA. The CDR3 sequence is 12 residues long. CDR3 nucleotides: TGCAGCGTTGAAAGCGCCGGAAACACCATATATTTT. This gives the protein CSVESAGNTIYF.

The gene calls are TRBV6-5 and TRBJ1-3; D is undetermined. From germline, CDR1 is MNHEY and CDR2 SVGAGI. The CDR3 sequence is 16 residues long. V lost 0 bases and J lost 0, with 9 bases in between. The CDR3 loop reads CASSYSNTASGNTIYF. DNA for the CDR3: TGTGCCAGCAGTTACTCGAACACCGCCTCTGGAAACACCATATATTTT.

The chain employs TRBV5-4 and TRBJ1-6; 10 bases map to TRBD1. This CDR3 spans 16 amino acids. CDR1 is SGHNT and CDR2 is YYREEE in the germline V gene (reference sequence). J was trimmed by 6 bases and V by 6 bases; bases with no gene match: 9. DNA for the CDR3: TGTGCCAGCACCGTCGGGGGACAGGGGATTAATTCACCCCTCCACTTT. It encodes CASTVGGQGINSPLHF.

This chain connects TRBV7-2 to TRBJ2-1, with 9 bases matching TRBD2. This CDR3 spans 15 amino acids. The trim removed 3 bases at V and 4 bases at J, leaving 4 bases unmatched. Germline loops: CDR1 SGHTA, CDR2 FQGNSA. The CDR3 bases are TGTGCCAGCAGCTTGGGTACTAGCGGGTACAATGAGCAGTTCTTC. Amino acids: CASSLGTSGYNEQFF.

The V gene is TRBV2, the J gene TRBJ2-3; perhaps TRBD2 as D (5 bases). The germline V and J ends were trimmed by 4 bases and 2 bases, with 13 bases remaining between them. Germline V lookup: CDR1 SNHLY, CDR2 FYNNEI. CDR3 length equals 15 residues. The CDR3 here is CASSVGSGDTDTQYF. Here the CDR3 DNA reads TGTGCCAGCAGTGTGGGGAGCGGAGACACAGATACGCAGTATTTT. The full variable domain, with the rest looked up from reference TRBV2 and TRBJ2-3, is EPEVTQTPSHQVTQMGQEVILRCVPISNHLYFYWYRQILGQKVEFLVSFYNNEISEKSEIFDDQFSVERPDGSNFTLKIRSTKLEDSAMYFCASSVGSGDTDTQYFGPGTRLTVL.

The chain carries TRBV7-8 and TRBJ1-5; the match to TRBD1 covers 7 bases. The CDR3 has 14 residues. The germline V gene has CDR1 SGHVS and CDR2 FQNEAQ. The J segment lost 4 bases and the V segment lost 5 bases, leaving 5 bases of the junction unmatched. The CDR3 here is CASSPDRPNQPQHF. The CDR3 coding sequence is TGTGCCAGCAGCCCGGACAGGCCGAATCAGCCCCAGCATTTT.

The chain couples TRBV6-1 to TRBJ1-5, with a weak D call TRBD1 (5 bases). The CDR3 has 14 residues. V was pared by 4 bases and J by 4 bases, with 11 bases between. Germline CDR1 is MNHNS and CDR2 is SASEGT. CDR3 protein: CASSVFRGNQPQHF. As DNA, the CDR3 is TGTGCCAGCAGTGTTTTTAGGGGAAATCAGCCCCAGCATTTT.

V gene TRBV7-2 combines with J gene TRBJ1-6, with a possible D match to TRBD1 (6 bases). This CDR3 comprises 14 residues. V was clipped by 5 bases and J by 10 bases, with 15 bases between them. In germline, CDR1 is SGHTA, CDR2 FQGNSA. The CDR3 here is CASSPAGGGSPLHF. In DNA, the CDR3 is TGTGCCAGCAGCCCTGCGGGAGGGGGATCACCCCTCCACTTT.

CDR3 protein: CASSLTGRSLALTDTQYF. As DNA, the CDR3 is TGTGCCAGCAGCTTAACGGGTCGAAGCCTAGCTTTGACAGATACGCAGTATTTT. The V and J genes are TRBV5-8 and TRBJ2-3; D perhaps matches TRBD2 (5 bases). The germline V gene has CDR1 SGHTS and CDR2 YDEGEE. V was shortened by 2 bases and J by 3 bases, with 22 bases between the two germline ends. The CDR3 runs 18 residues.

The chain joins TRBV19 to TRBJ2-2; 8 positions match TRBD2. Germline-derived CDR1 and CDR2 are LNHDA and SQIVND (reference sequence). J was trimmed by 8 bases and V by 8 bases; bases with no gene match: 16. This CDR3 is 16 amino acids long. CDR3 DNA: TGTGCCAGTCGACCCCCTTGGACTAGCCGAGGAGGGGAGCTGTTTTTT. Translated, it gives CASRPPWTSRGGELFF.

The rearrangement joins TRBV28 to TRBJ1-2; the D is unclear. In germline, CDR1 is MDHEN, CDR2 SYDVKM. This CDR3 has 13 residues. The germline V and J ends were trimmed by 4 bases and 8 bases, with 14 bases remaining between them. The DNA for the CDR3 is TGTGCCAGCAGTTCGCCCGGTTCGGGCGGCTACACCTTC. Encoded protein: CASSSPGSGGYTF.

CDR3 sequence reads: CASSLRWGGTTKVYEQYF. CDR3 nucleotides: TGTGCCAGCAGCCTTAGGTGGGGGGGGACCACCAAAGTCTACGAGCAGTACTTC. The rearrangement joins TRBV28 to TRBJ2-7, with 7 bases lining up with TRBD2. Germline V gene sequence: CDR1 MDHEN, CDR2 SYDVKM. The CDR3 covers 18 residues. The trim removed 6 bases at V and 3 bases at J, leaving 20 bases unmatched.

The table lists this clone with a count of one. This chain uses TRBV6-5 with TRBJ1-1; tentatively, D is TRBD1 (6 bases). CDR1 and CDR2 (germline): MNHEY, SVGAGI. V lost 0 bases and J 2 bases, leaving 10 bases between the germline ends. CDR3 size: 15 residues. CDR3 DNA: TGTGCCAGCAGTTACTCGGGGGGGGCAAACACTGAAGCTTTCTTT. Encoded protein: CASSYSGGANTEAFF.

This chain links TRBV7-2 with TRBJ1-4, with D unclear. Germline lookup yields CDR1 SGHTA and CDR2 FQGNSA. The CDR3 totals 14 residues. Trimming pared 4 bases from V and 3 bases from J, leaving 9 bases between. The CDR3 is CASSSSGPNEKLFF. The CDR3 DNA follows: TGTGCCAGCAGCTCCTCCGGGCCTAATGAAAAACTGTTTTTT.